This T cell receptor (beta chain) was found in a study of T cells in tumors after PD-1 blockade. Study-level information: Each patient got pembrolizumab 200 mg every 3 weeks or cemiplimab 350 mg every 2 weeks. Study-wide results and limits: Most post-therapy expanded exhausted CD8+ clones were new, undetected before treatment.

With regard to this clone: Its antigen is unidentified.

TCRdb's table, derived via immunoSEQ multiplex PCR, lists solely in-frame clones and lacks some. The table lists 10,000 to 15,000 clones, roughly 60% of them singletons. Germline values: CDR1 MNHEY, CDR2 SMNVEV (reference sequence). The V and J ends lost 0 bases and 4 bases respectively, with 12 bases between them. The CDR3 is made up of 15 amino acids. The specimen comprised tumor tissue, sampled before anti-PD-1 treatment. The gene calls are TRBV27 and TRBJ1-1; a weak D match, TRBD1 (5 bases). The TCR was taken from a human donor with cutaneous squamous cell carcinoma. The CDR3 DNA follows: TGTGCCAGCAGTTTATCGCCGACAGTACCCACTGAAGCTTTCTTT. Translated, it gives CASSLSPTVPTEAFF.